This T cell receptor (beta chain) was sequenced for a study of cytomegalovirus exposure and HLA in healthy donors. Concerning this clone: The target antigen is unknown.

The V end was cut by 2 bases, the J end by 1 base, with 7 bases between. The CDR3 consists of 14 residues. CDR1 and CDR2 (germline): MNHEY, SMNVEV (reference sequence). It was with 60 Vbeta and 13 Jbeta primers that the PCR ran. The authors' processing: It was a later analysis that counted roughly 79 million unique TCR beta chains, of which about 10 million were shared. Profiled with immunoSEQ multiplex PCR; TCRdb holds only in-frame clones, not every one. That table gives V, J and clone size, and the DNA gave D and trimming. This table has under 200,000 clones, roughly 80% appearing once. Regarding the study as a whole: A few V segments could not be told apart, such as TRBV6-2 and TRBV6-3, and were left out. A later analysis reportedly found fewer N-insertions in an Asian-associated ancestry cluster than the roughly 680-donor mean. Prior analysis indicated that the majority of TCR beta V segments exhibited productivity approximately 87% or approximately 30% of the time.

The rearrangement joins TRBV27 to TRBJ2-3; D unresolved. The sequenced material came from PBMCs. The TCR comes from a man in his fifties or sixties in good health and CMV-seronegative. Here the CDR3 reads CASSLLRRTDTQYF. The CDR3 coding sequence is TGTGCCAGCAGTTTACTGCGTCGCACAGATACGCAGTATTTT.